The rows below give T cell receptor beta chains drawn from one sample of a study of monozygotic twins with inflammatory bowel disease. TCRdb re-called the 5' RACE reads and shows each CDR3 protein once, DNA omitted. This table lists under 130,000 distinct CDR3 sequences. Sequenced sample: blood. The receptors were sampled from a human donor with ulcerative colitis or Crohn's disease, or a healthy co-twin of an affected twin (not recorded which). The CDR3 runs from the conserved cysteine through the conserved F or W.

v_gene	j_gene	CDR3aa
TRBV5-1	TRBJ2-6	CASSAGVSSGANVLTF
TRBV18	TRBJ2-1	CASSPLTGVTHNEQFF
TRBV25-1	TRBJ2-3	CASSAQQTSTDTQYF
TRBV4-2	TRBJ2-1	CASSQPGGQKSYNEQFF
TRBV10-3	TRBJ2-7	CAISGLAGGPSSYEQYF
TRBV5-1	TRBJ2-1	CASSLMALAGGNEQFF
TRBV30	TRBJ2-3	CAWSSGGRTDTQYF
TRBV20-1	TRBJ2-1	CSARSDNEQFF
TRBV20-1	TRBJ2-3	CSASPTTDTQYF
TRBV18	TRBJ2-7	CASSPDPGRKGSYEQYF
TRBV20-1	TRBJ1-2	CSASTGGSFDGYTF
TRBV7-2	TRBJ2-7	CASSNDGLAGEQYF
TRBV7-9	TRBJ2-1	CASTGQGYNEQFF
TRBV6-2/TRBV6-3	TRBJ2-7	CASSLQGFDEQYF
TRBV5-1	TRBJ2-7	CASSPGRYEQYF
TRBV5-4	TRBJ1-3	CASSLNAGNTIYF
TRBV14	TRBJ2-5	CASSQEVGTRTQYF
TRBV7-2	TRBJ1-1	CASSRQNTEAFF
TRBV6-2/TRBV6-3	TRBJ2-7	CASSYVGAYEQYF